Described below is a single T cell receptor (beta chain) sequence and its context. Its antigen is not known. The time point here: baseline pretreatment blood. As to treatment: 15 Gy SBRT to primary tumor, nephrectomy 4 weeks later. These data are taken from a study of radiation and T cells in renal cell carcinoma. Study-level results: In blood, top tumor clones expanded by 2 weeks, shrinking by 4. Baseline intratumoral clonotype presence is unknown without pretreatment biopsies.

The CDR3 is made up of 16 amino acids. V dropped 6 bases and J dropped 0 bases, with 15 bases sitting between them. Germline values: CDR1 SNHLY, CDR2 FYNNEI. Repertoires were generated with immunoSEQ multiplex PCR, while TCRdb's copy carries only in-frame clones and drops some. The sample carries about 150,000 clones, roughly 90% recorded once. The clonotype comes from a woman aged 45-65 years with renal cell carcinoma. The starting material was blood, obtained from a patient whose treatment included radiotherapy and nephrectomy. The rearrangement joins TRBV2 to TRBJ1-5; possibly TRBD1 for D (6 bases). CDR3 sequence (DNA): TGTGCCAGCAGAGACGTAGGGACAATTAGCAATCAGCCCCAGCATTTT. Its translation is CASRDVGTISNQPQHF.